These 25 T cell receptor beta chains were all obtained from the same sample, sequenced in a study of spatial heterogeneity in lung cancer. Noted time point: sample taken at primary tumor resection. TCRdb re-analysed the 5' RACE reads in MiXCR, keeping a single row per CDR3 protein. The table has roughly 9,300 distinct CDR3 sequences, 6% to 7% seen once. This material consisted of normal lung tissue next to the tumor, taken at surgery. These TCRs come from a male donor with early-stage non-small cell lung cancer.

This clonotype has a count of ten or more. The gene calls are TRBV5-4 and TRBJ2-3, with 15 bases aligning to TRBD2. Germline V gives CDR1 SGHNT, CDR2 YYREEE (reference sequence). J lost 0 bases, V lost 5 bases, and 7 bases had no gene match. The CDR3 consists of 18 residues. CDR3 in DNA: TGTGCCAGCAGACCCGGGACTAGCGGGGGGAGAAGCACAGATACGCAGTATTTT. It encodes CASRPGTSGGRSTDTQYF.

In this sample, this clonotype turned up many times. The genes are TRBV20-1 and TRBJ1-5; no reliable D call. Germline V CDR1 and CDR2: DFQATT, SNEGSKA (reference sequence). V was clipped by 3 bases and J by 6 bases, with 3 bases between them. This CDR3 has 10 residues. CDR3 residues: CSASGQPQHF. The DNA of the CDR3 is TGCAGTGCTAGCGGTCAGCCCCAGCATTTT.

This clonotype came up many times. The rearrangement uses TRBV20-1 and TRBJ2-1, with TRBD2 matching 14 bases. The CDR3 is 19 residues long. Per germline, CDR1 DFQATT and CDR2 SNEGSKA (reference sequence). J was trimmed by 0 bases and V by 5 bases; bases with no gene match: 12. CDR3 in DNA: TGCAGTGCTGGACGACTAGCGGGGGGGTCCGAGAGCTCCTACAATGAGCAGTTCTTC. It is translated as CSAGRLAGGSESSYNEQFF.

This clonotype was counted at least ten times. This sequence joins TRBV2 and TRBJ2-3; 10 bases are a match to TRBD2. Germline CDR1 is SNHLY and CDR2 is FYNNEI. V trimming: 0 bases; J trimming: 9 bases; junction bases outside the gene matches: 9. This CDR3 contains 16 residues. CDR3 sequence: CASSEAASGGGGTQYF. For the CDR3, the DNA is TGTGCCAGCAGTGAAGCGGCTAGCGGGGGAGGTGGAACGCAGTATTTT.

This clonotype qualifies as medium-sized. The rearrangement links TRBV11-2 to TRBJ2-7; D gene unclear. The V end lost 1 base, the J end lost 3 bases, and 4 bases lay between the germline ends. Germline CDR1 is SGHAT and CDR2 is FQNNGV. The CDR3 spans 12 residues. The CDR3 loop is CASSLVVYEQYF. In DNA form, the CDR3 reads TGTGCCAGCAGCTTAGTAGTCTACGAGCAGTACTTC.

This clonotype was observed many times. The V call is TRBV3-1, the J call TRBJ2-5; 9 positions match TRBD1. This CDR3 has 14 residues. J gave up 4 bases and V 2 bases, and 2 bases lay outside the gene matches. The germline gives CDR1 LGHDT, CDR2 YNNKEL (reference sequence). The DNA of the CDR3 is TGTGCCAGCAGCCAAACAGGGGGCGCAGAGACCCAGTACTTC. The encoded protein is CASSQTGGAETQYF.

This clonotype was seen at least ten times. The chain joins TRBV5-1 to TRBJ2-6; D not certain. The CDR3 loop spans 15 amino acids. The germline V gene has CDR1 SGHRS and CDR2 YFSETQ. The V gene lost 1 base and the J gene lost 1 base, with 6 bases spanning the gap. CDR3 sequence: CASSLMGSGANVLTF. For the CDR3, the DNA is TGCGCCAGCAGCTTGATGGGTTCTGGGGCCAACGTCCTGACTTTC.

Ten or more counts support this clonotype. The chain employs TRBV27 and TRBJ2-7; D tentatively reads TRBD1 or TRBD2 (6 bases each). The CDR3 is 12 amino acids. Germline values: CDR1 MNHEY, CDR2 SMNVEV (reference sequence). Trimming stripped 6 bases from V and 6 bases from J, with 12 bases between. In nucleotides, the CDR3 is TGTGCCAGCAGAACACAGGGACTCGAGCAGTACTTC. This translates into CASRTQGLEQYF.

Many counts were recorded for this clonotype. For the CDR3, the DNA is TGTGCCGCAGGTCGAGGACTAGAATACAATGAGCAGTTCTTC. This gives the protein CAAGRGLEYNEQFF. The rearrangement joins TRBV6-5 to TRBJ2-1; 7 bases match TRBD2. Germline loops: CDR1 MNHEY, CDR2 SVGAGI. The CDR3 runs 14 residues. The trim removed 11 bases at V and 4 bases at J, leaving 11 bases unmatched.

At least ten counts were recorded for this clonotype. The chain joins TRBV29-1 to TRBJ1-1; no firm D call. CDR1 SQVTM and CDR2 ANQGSEA come from the germline V gene. This CDR3 is 12 amino acids long. V lost 6 bases, J lost 1 base, and 9 bases lay in between. The DNA for the CDR3 is TGCAGCGTGGGAGAACCGAACACTGAAGCTTTCTTT. Protein product: CSVGEPNTEAFF.

This clonotype occurred many times. V is TRBV20-1 and J is TRBJ2-1; 8 bases fit TRBD2. The ends lost 1 base at V and 0 bases at J; junction bases unmatched: 5. CDR1 is DFQATT and CDR2 is SNEGSKA in the germline V gene (reference sequence). The CDR3 extends over 16 amino acids. Here the CDR3 reads CSARGKRGSSYNEQFF. The DNA of the CDR3 is TGCAGTGCTAGAGGGAAGCGGGGGAGCTCCTACAATGAGCAGTTCTTC.

In its sample, this clonotype is medium-sized. This chain uses TRBV21-1 with TRBJ2-1. TRBV21-1 is annotated as a pseudogene. The CDR3 sequence is 12 residues long. The CDR3 region is CASSKKKNEQFF. CDR3 DNA sequence: TGTGCCAGCAGCAAAAAAAAAAATGAGCAGTTCTTC.

In this sample, this clonotype is medium-sized. V usage is TRBV24-1 and J usage is TRBJ2-3; maybe TRBD1 (6 bases). The CDR3 totals 18 residues. Trimming took 3 bases from V and 4 from J, leaving 22 bases between them. Germline loops: CDR1 KGHDR, CDR2 SFDVKD. The CDR3 sequence: CATSDTTGTRVPPDTQYF. The CDR3 DNA reads as TGTGCCACCAGTGATACGACCGGGACAAGGGTTCCACCAGATACGCAGTATTTT.

This clonotype was seen repeatedly, ten times or more. V usage is TRBV5-4 and J usage is TRBJ2-7; D might be TRBD1 (6 bases). V was cut by 4 bases and J by 2 bases, with 10 bases left in between. The CDR3 is 13 amino acids. CDR1 is SGHNT, CDR2 YYREEE, per germline (reference sequence). The CDR3 DNA reads TGTGCCAGCAGCACCACAGGGCCCTACGAGCAGTACTTC. This sequence encodes CASSTTGPYEQYF.

The chain couples TRBV12-3 or TRBV12-4 to TRBJ1-2; 8 positions match TRBD1. V dropped 5 bases and J dropped 7; count of bases not matched to a gene: 9. This CDR3 is built from 14 residues. The CDR3: CASSATGGIVGYTF. As DNA, the CDR3 is TGTGCCAGCAGTGCAACAGGGGGGATTGTTGGCTACACCTTC.

This clonotype was recorded at least ten times. The chain uses TRBV14 and TRBJ1-1; D is unresolved. Trimming cost V 2 bases and J 0 bases, with 4 bases left between them. The CDR3 loop spans 13 amino acids. The germline V gene has CDR1 SGHDN and CDR2 FVKESK. CDR3 residues: CASSQHLNTEAFF. The CDR3 region has the DNA TGTGCCAGCAGCCAACACTTGAACACTGAAGCTTTCTTT.

This clonotype was detected ten times or more. The J gene is TRBJ2-1, the V gene TRBV2; TRBD1 aligns across 7 bases. CDR3 length: 14 residues. The V gene end was trimmed by 8 bases and the J gene end by 0 bases; junction bases not matched to a gene: 4. The germline gives CDR1 SNHLY, CDR2 FYNNEI. CDR3 region: CASGRDSSYNEQFF. The CDR3 bases are TGTGCCAGCGGTAGGGACAGCTCCTACAATGAGCAGTTCTTC.

This chain connects TRBV7-3 to TRBJ2-7, with 8 bases that match TRBD1. The CDR3 sequence is 15 residues long. CDR1 and CDR2 (germline): SGHTA, FQGTGA. V trimming: 5 bases; J trimming: 5 bases; junction bases outside the gene matches: 11. Here the CDR3 DNA reads TGTGCCAGCAGCCCGACCCCAGGGGGCTTGGACGAGCAGTACTTC. Its translation is CASSPTPGGLDEQYF. Full variable domain (outside the CDR3, taken from reference TRBV7-3 and TRBJ2-7): GAGVSQTPSNKVTEKGKYVELRCDPISGHTALYWYRQSLGQGPEFLIYFQGTGAADDSGLPNDRFFAVRPEGSVSTLKIQRTERGDSAVYLCASSPTPGGLDEQYFGPGTRLTVT.

The table lists this clonotype with many counts. The rearrangement joins TRBV5-1 to TRBJ2-3, with TRBD2 identical over 12 bases. CDR1 and CDR2 (germline): SGHRS, YFSETQ. The CDR3 sequence is 14 residues long. J was trimmed by 5 bases and V by 5 bases; bases with no gene match: 3. The CDR3 here is CASSSTSGGDTQYF. Here the CDR3 DNA reads TGCGCCAGCAGTTCGACTAGCGGGGGAGATACGCAGTATTTT.

This clonotype was recorded many times. V usage is TRBV6-5 and J usage is TRBJ1-3, with 7 bases aligning to TRBD1. V was pared by 6 bases and J by 4 bases, with 3 bases of the junction left unmatched. The CDR3 is 13 residues long. Germline V gene data show CDR1 as MNHEY and CDR2 as SVGAGI. In nucleotides, the CDR3 is TGTGCCAGCAGGACAGGGTTCGGAAACACCATATATTTT. This sequence encodes CASRTGFGNTIYF.

At least ten counts were recorded for this clonotype. The chain joins TRBV3-1 to TRBJ2-2, with 12 bases that match TRBD1. The junction had 7 bases not matched to a gene; V was cut back by 4 bases and J by 7 bases. Germline CDR1 is LGHDT and CDR2 is YNNKEL (reference sequence). This CDR3 spans 16 amino acids. CDR3 region: CASSPSGTGGNGELFF. The CDR3 DNA is TGTGCCAGCAGCCCATCCGGGACAGGGGGCAACGGGGAGCTGTTTTTT.

By its share, this clonotype is medium-sized. V is TRBV2 and J is TRBJ2-1; D is unclear. Trimming took 4 bases from V and 0 from J, leaving 7 bases between them. Germline V gives CDR1 SNHLY, CDR2 FYNNEI. The CDR3 loop spans 14 amino acids. The CDR3 DNA reads TGTGCCAGCAGTGCGGATAGCTCCTACAATGAGCAGTTCTTC. This gives the protein CASSADSSYNEQFF.

This clonotype was found many times. This chain links TRBV7-2 with TRBJ2-5, with D perhaps TRBD2 (5 bases). The germline V gene encodes CDR1 SGHTA and CDR2 FQGNSA. Trimming cost V 4 bases and J 5 bases, with 11 bases left between them. The length of the CDR3 is 13 residues. CDR3 DNA sequence: TGTGCCAGCAGCTCGGACTCCCTCGAGACCCAGTACTTC. Its protein is CASSSDSLETQYF.

Many counts were recorded for this clonotype. The chain employs TRBV28 and TRBJ1-5; no reliable D call. From germline, CDR1 is MDHEN and CDR2 SYDVKM. The CDR3 covers 12 residues. Trimming removed 5 bases from V and 11 bases from J, with 13 bases in between. The CDR3 loop is CASSGMRGAQHF. The CDR3 region has the DNA TGTGCCAGCAGTGGAATGCGAGGTGCCCAGCATTTT.

This clonotype was seen many times. V gene TRBV25-1 combines with J gene TRBJ2-7; D not certain. Germline-derived CDR1 and CDR2 are MGHDK and SYGVNS. Trimming took 1 base from V and 0 from J, leaving 10 bases between them. CDR3 size: 15 residues. CDR3 sequence reads: CASSELGSSSYEQYF. CDR3 nucleotides: TGTGCCAGCAGTGAATTGGGCTCCAGCTCCTACGAGCAGTACTTC.